This T cell receptor beta chain is drawn from a study of blood T cell repertoires in COVID-19. Per the original data handling: Reference gene primer amplification in the assay estimated nucleated cell counts. Sequencing was performed with immunoSEQ multiplex PCR; in TCRdb, only in-frame clones are kept and a portion is missing. The D gene and trimming were derived from the DNA, and the V and J assignments and clone size from that table. The sample includes 65,000 to 90,000 clones, around 77% of them seen just once. Per the germline V gene, CDR1 is SGHTA and CDR2 is FQGNSA. V lost 5 bases to trimming and J lost 0 bases; unmatched junction nucleotides: 7. CDR3 length equals 16 residues.

The receptor was derived from a man in his 70s with COVID-19, enrolled during active disease. Sequenced input: peripheral blood. This chain connects TRBV7-2 to TRBJ1-1; TRBD1 agrees at 9 bases. The DNA of the CDR3 is TGTGCCAGCAGCCTACGGACAGGGGCGATGAACACTGAAGCTTTCTTT. This encodes CASSLRTGAMNTEAFF.